Described below is a single TCR beta chain sequence and its context. This clonotype was recorded at least ten times. This clone's antigen is unknown. One base away there is no much larger clone; base qualities are not given. Here V drops 4 bases and J drops 13 bases, and the junction holds 19 bases not matched to any gene. The CDR1 and CDR2 encoded by the germline V gene are SGHDT and YYEEEE. There are 16 amino acids in the CDR3, from cysteine to phenylalanine inclusive. Kept here is only the CDR3 DNA, which spans 48 bases and is read in frame from base 1. The sample belongs to a study of T-cell memory formation after mild COVID-19 (dated by TCRdb to about 2021). Turning to the overall study: TCR sequence clusters from the two donors were found to be largely donor specific. In a couple of donors, T-cell clones that expanded and contracted after mild COVID-19 were tracked by sequencing TCRalpha and TCRbeta repertoires over time. Two young, previously healthy adult volunteers made up the cohort, one male and one female.

Sequencing was carried out with an Illumina NovaSeq 6000. cDNA libraries for TCRalpha and TCRbeta were prepared by 5'RACE using constant-segment primers, with sample barcodes and unique molecular identifiers added. Trizol reagent was used to extract RNA from every sample. Amplification of the libraries took two PCR steps, and the second step added a second sample barcode plus Illumina TruSeq adapters. The libraries were sequenced on an Illumina NovaSeq using 2 x 150 bp paired-end reads. On the authors' methods: Reads were demultiplexed and collapsed into UMI-guided consensus sequences with migec v1.2.7. Using mixcr v2.1.11, UMI consensuses were aligned to TRA and TRB V and J templates and then assembled into clonotypes. Clonotypes were classified as expanded or contracted when called significant by both edgeR and NoisET, with noise models trained on biological replicates. For edgeR calls, the thresholds were a false discovery rate-adjusted p below 0.01 and a log2 fold-change of 1. PCA with hierarchical clustering of max-normalized trajectories of the 1000 most abundant clonotypes was used as exploratory dynamics analysis. Separately sequenced CD4+ and CD8+ repertoires were used to assign the CD4 or CD8 phenotype of responding clones. TCRdb itself trimmed the public reads at Q25 with fastp, ran MiXCR and retained productive beta chains. Identical CDR3 proteins give one entry, which carries the most common genes and DNA. TCRdb's processing, not the authors' own work, is the source of the V and J calls. Across this sample there are 400,000 to 500,000 distinct CDR3 sequences, with roughly 18% seen only once. The ten largest make up about 22% of the sample.

PBMCs were isolated by Ficoll-Paque density gradient centrifugation. The paper as a whole reports these results and caveats: Only a couple of mild cases were covered in the study, and larger cohorts including severe cases with pre-infection samples were considered necessary. The second-wave clones that peaked on day 37 were not confirmed to be SARS-CoV-2 specific. Clones contracting from day 15 to 85 had balanced CD4/CD8 phenotypes, while a second wave expanding from day 15 to 37 was biased towards CD4+. Contracting CD4+ clones turned up mainly in the CM and EM memory subsets, whereas EMRA was where CD8+ clones were enriched. The detection of some responding clones in pre-infection memory suggests that pre-existing cross-reactive memory T cells joined the SARS-CoV-2 response.

Material for sequencing was PBMCs or a T cell subset sorted from them (not recorded which). The chain was built from TRBV5-6 and TRBJ2-1, with TRBD2 identical over 8 junction bases. The receptor was isolated from a man in his late teens or twenties who had mild COVID-19 (a few samples of this study predate the infection). The sample titles of this study are shuffled in the database, so cell type and time point are left out; the donor was told from shared clones. CDR3 region: CASSHTIGMRGVFQFF. The DNA is TGTGCCAGCAGCCATACCATCGGCATGCGGGGGGTGTTCCAGTTCTTC.